This entry features one T cell receptor (beta chain) sequence. This entry belongs to a study of blood T cell repertoires in COVID-19. Sequencing used immunoSEQ multiplex PCR; TCRdb keeps in-frame clones, though not all of them. Here the sample spans about 250,000 clones, nearly 90% being singletons. The sequenced sample consisted of peripheral blood. The clonotype originates from a woman aged 55-75 years with COVID-19, enrolled during active disease.

CDR3 region: CSASLVGGLTGELFF. In DNA form, the CDR3 reads TGCAGTGCTAGTTTAGTGGGGGGACTCACCGGGGAGCTGTTTTTT. The chain combines TRBV20-1 with TRBJ2-2, with a weak D call TRBD2 (6 bases). The CDR3 totals 15 residues. The V and J ends lost 3 bases and 4 bases respectively, with 15 bases between them. From germline, CDR1 is DFQATT and CDR2 SNEGSKA (reference sequence).